This record covers a single TCR beta chain. It lacks a known antigen. This clone may be a read error of a much larger clone one base away. The library was generated by multiplex PCR. Reads for this sample came from an Illumina HiSeq 4000. CDR3 regions were amplified by Arm-PCR with iRepertoire HTBI primers to construct TCR beta libraries. Before sequencing, the PCR products underwent gel purification. As for how the authors treated the data: Gene usage analysis of CDR3 amino acid clonotypes used the 62 TRBV and more than 13 TRBJ segments found across samples. Filtered high-quality paired reads were merged into contigs using COPE and FqMerger. BLAST was used to align contigs to IMGT TRBV, TRBD and TRBJ reference genes, and CDR3 was defined according to IMGT. Any clonotype with a frequency above 0.1% was counted as a highly expanded clone. Shannon entropy served as the measure of repertoire diversity, while the Gini coefficient captured V-J evenness. Public clonotypes were defined as clonotypes shared by more than one individual. TCRdb reprocessing: public reads trimmed at Q25 with fastp, clones called with MiXCR, in-frame beta chains kept. Each entry is one CDR3 protein sequence, shown with its most common DNA and genes. The V and J calls were determined by TCRdb, not by the authors. This sample gives 400,000 to 450,000 distinct CDR3 sequences in total; around 15% of them show up just once. The ten largest account for around 11% of the sample.

This sample was included in a study of regulatory T cells in long-lasting Graves disease (dated by TCRdb to the early 2020s). For the study in its entirety: Antithyroid drugs had been taken for less than 3 months by newly diagnosed Graves' disease patients. A total of 33 samples underwent TCR sequencing: about 13 from persistent and about 20 from newly diagnosed Graves' disease patients. Persistent Graves' disease patients were compared with newly diagnosed Graves' disease patients by peripheral blood TCR sequencing and RNA sequencing. The study took place in China and was registered as a clinical trial. General study outcomes and caveats: Persistent Graves' disease patients showed lower TCR Shannon entropy and fewer highly expanded clones than newly diagnosed patients, suggesting clonal expansion. The study examined only peripheral blood because the primary lesion, thyroid tissue, could not be accessed. The small sample size was acknowledged by the authors as a limitation that may reduce accuracy. Persistent patients shared more public clonotypes among themselves (around 2,800) than newly diagnosed patients did (approximately 870). Sequencing and analysis were limited to the TCR beta chain. Preferential use of TRBV28, TRBJ1-2 and TRBJ2-5 was observed in persistent disease, whereas TRBV20-1 and TRBJ2-1 were favored in newly diagnosed disease.

This specimen's time point label, per the study, means: newly diagnosed GD, antithyroid drugs for less than 3 months. For both TCR sequencing and RNA sequencing, RNA was extracted from PBMCs in TRIzol. The diagnosis of Graves' disease was made according to American Thyroid Association guidelines. Patients were recruited from an endocrinology department in Xi'an, China. Each patient gave roughly 10 milliliters of peripheral blood, collected in an EDTA anticoagulant tube. PBMCs were isolated by Ficoll Paque Plus density gradient separation without further T cell sorting. An Agilent 2100 Bioanalyzer and agarose gel were used to assess RNA quality, and a NanoDrop 2000 was used to measure RNA concentration. CDR1 and CDR2 are read off the germline V gene as SGHRS and YFSETQ. The CDR3 measures 15 amino acids from cysteine to phenylalanine. Only the CDR3 part of the read is kept: 45 bases, read in frame from the first base.

The data were also submitted as part of a second study, on T cells in Graves' hyperthyroidism and ophthalmopathy. The second source states: Graves' hyperthyroidism was defined as stable when no progression to ophthalmopathy occurred over 18 months of follow-up. Hyperthyroidism patients were newly diagnosed, with disease duration under 2 months, and aged 18 to 65 years. Any patient with an uncontrolled infection, another autoimmune disease, pregnancy or lactation was excluded. Diagnoses were established on the basis of clinical symptoms, serum thyroxine and TRAb, thyroid ultrasound, and orbital computed tomography. The first round of RT-PCR for the TCR CDR3 was performed with the HTBI primer set and the Qiagen OneStep RT-PCR kit. Most expanded thyroid clonotypes (frequency above 0.001) were also detected in blood, suggesting blood repertoires may reflect thyroid immune responses. A model built on a 13 V-J signature distinguished ophthalmopathy from stable hyperthyroidism, reaching around 88% sensitivity and 81.08% specificity in cross-validation and 80%/75% in testing. In validation, progression to ophthalmopathy was predicted by the model with more than 65% sensitivity and nearly 75% specificity, a median of about 6.4 months before onset. To identify TCR V-J signatures that set the groups apart, the researchers used a discovery cohort of about a hundred patients, made up of under 45 with Graves' ophthalmopathy and about 55 with stable Graves' hyperthyroidism. Prospective prediction of ophthalmopathy was tested in an independent validation cohort consisting of 18 to 20 hyperthyroidism patients and some 17 patients who later progressed to ophthalmopathy. The roughly 90 discovery patients were divided at random into training and test sets in a 7:3 ratio. The study also compared thyroid tissue and blood T-cell repertoires from five or six Graves' hyperthyroidism patients. Following sampling, methimazole starting at 30 mg daily was given to hyperthyroidism patients, and high-dose intravenous methylprednisolone was given to ophthalmopathy patients. Libraries were constructed in a second round of multiplex PCR, after which size selection and purification were carried out. Libraries were sequenced paired-end with 100 bp reads on an Illumina HiSeq2000. Raw data were processed with SOAPnuke, discarding reads with adapters, uncalled bases, mean Phred below 15, or no exact constant-primer or identifier match. High-quality paired reads were merged using COPE v1.2.5, and each unique nucleotide sequence was defined as a clonotype. MiTCR v1.1 was used to align the clonotypes against IMGT TRBV, TRBD and TRBJ reference segments. Analysis was restricted to V-J combinations with a frequency above 0.0001, which covered roughly 99% of repertoires. The TCS score was defined as F50 (clonal expansion) divided by E x V (chaos), with BLOSUM62-based TCRdist calculated between CDR3 peptides within each V-J. Welch's t-statistics and random forest reduced 450 to 600 V-J features to roughly 13, which were used in a naive Bayes classifier (R e1071). Sample size was not statistically predetermined, and investigators were not blinded to group allocation. The paper reports TCR Vbeta CDR3 sequencing of fewer than 150 peripheral blood samples: under 45 ophthalmopathy, about 75 hyperthyroidism and around 17 progressor patients.

This receptor was taken from a woman under 40 with Graves disease. Donor details come from another sample of the same person, matched by shared clones. The receptor chain draws on TRBV5-1 and TRBJ1-1, with TRBD1 identical over 9 junction bases. This specimen consisted of peripheral blood mononuclear cells (PBMCs), obtained at new diagnosis, from a patient treated with antithyroid drugs. Read as DNA, the sequence is TGCGCCCGCAGCGCCGAACAGGGGGCGAACACTGAAGCTTTCTTT. The resulting protein is CARSAEQGANTEAFF.